Listed here are 8 T cell receptor beta chains from one sample, sequenced in a study of preoperative IRX-2 immunotherapy in early breast cancer (dated by TCRdb to about 2019). The library came from the immunoSEQ multiplex PCR assay. In its TCRdb copy, this immuneACCESS table keeps in-frame sequences only and misses some clones. Where compared with another copy, unresolved V genes explain less than half of these, and the others have no known cause. Across this sample there are almost 35,000 clones, with nearly 95% seen only once. Roughly 6.5% of the sample goes to the ten largest clones. The label giving this sample's treatment or condition can be read as: preoperative locoregional IRX-2 cytokine immunotherapy. This specimen was acquired from a patient treated with IRX-2 immunotherapy. The receptors were sampled from a human donor with breast cancer.

This clone was observed a few times. CDR3 region: CASSPPGMNTEAFF. CDR3 coding DNA: TGTGCCAGCAGCCCCCCAGGAATGAACACTGAAGCTTTCTTT. J is TRBJ1-1 and V is TRBV14; D call uncertain. CDR1 is SGHDN and CDR2 is FVKESK in the germline V gene. There are 14 residues in the CDR3. V lost 4 bases to trimming and J lost 0 bases, with 9 bases between them.

V gene TRBV6-5 combines with J gene TRBJ1-1; TRBD1 aligns across 8 bases. J was trimmed by 10 bases and V by 4 bases; bases with no gene match: 17. The CDR3 extends over 16 amino acids. The germline V gene encodes CDR1 MNHEY and CDR2 SVGAGI. The CDR3 nucleotides read TGTGCCAGCAGTTCCAGGGTAGGACAGGGTAGAAGTATAGCTTTCTTT. Protein product: CASSSRVGQGRSIAFF.

CDR3 coding DNA: TGTGCCAGCAGCTCCTTTGGCTATGGCTACACCTTC. Its translation: CASSSFGYGYTF. V gene TRBV7-2 combines with J gene TRBJ1-2; D is unresolved. CDR1 is SGHTA, CDR2 FQGNSA, per germline. The CDR3 totals 12 residues. The ends were cut back, 4 bases at V and 4 bases at J, with 7 bases in the middle.

The CDR3 here is CASSPRPLRLFSTGANVLTF. The CDR3 region has the DNA TGTGCCAGCTCACCACGCCCCCTCCGGCTTTTCTCTACCGGGGCCAACGTCCTGACTTTC. The chain employs TRBV18 and TRBJ2-6; D gene uncertain. The V and J ends lost 1 base and 4 bases respectively, with 23 bases between them. CDR3 size: 20 residues. The germline gives CDR1 KGHSH, CDR2 LQKENI. Filled out from reference TRBV18 and TRBJ2-6, the complete variable domain reads NAGVMQNPRHLVRRRGQEARLRCSPMKGHSHVYWYRQLPEEGLKFMVYLQKENIIDESGMPKERFSAEFPKEGPSILRIQQVVRGDSAAYFCASSPRPLRLFSTGANVLTFGAGSRLTVL.

The chain links TRBV7-8 to TRBJ2-5; D gene uncertain. The tail of the sequence fits TRBJ2-7 better, so the J call may be wrong. Germline values: CDR1 SGHVS, CDR2 FQNEAQ. The CDR3 is 14 residues long. The DNA of the CDR3 is TGTGCCAGCAGCTTTGGCCCGGATCTCTACGAGCAGTACTTC. Residues: CASSFGPDLYEQYF.

The V and J genes are TRBV30 and TRBJ2-3, with D perhaps matching TRBD2 (5 bases). CDR1 GTSNPN and CDR2 SVGIG come from the germline V gene (reference sequence). The CDR3 has 13 residues. V was clipped by 1 base and J by 2 bases, with 7 bases between them. The CDR3 DNA sequence: TGTGCCTGGAGTGGCGGGTACACAGATACGCAGTATTTT. Its translation is CAWSGGYTDTQYF. The entire variable domain, with the rest obtained from reference TRBV30 and TRBJ2-3, is as follows: SQTIHQWPATLVQPVGSPLSLECTVEGTSNPNLYWYRQAAGRGLQLLFYSVGIGQISSEVPQNLSASRPQDRQFILSSKKLLLSDSGFYLCAWSGGYTDTQYFGPGTRLTVL.

This chain uses TRBV30 with TRBJ2-1; TRBD2 matches at 14 bases. This CDR3 spans 15 amino acids. The germline CDR1 and CDR2 sequences are GTSNPN and SVGIG (reference sequence). Trimming took 0 bases from V and 7 from J; bases not matched to a gene: 2. This CDR3 is CAWSVGLAGANEQFF. CDR3 nucleotides: TGTGCCTGGAGTGTGGGACTAGCGGGAGCGAATGAGCAGTTCTTC. Together with reference TRBV30 and TRBJ2-1, the CDR3 gives the full variable domain: SQTIHQWPATLVQPVGSPLSLECTVEGTSNPNLYWYRQAAGRGLQLLFYSVGIGQISSEVPQNLSASRPQDRQFILSSKKLLLSDSGFYLCAWSVGLAGANEQFFGPGTRLTVL.

V and J are TRBV9 and TRBJ2-1; a possible D gene is TRBD2 (5 bases). This CDR3 contains 14 residues. V gave up 1 base and J gave up 3 bases, with 8 bases separating them. CDR1 is SGDLS and CDR2 is YYNGEE in the germline V gene. CDR3 in amino acids: CASSVLDFYNEQFF. In DNA form, the CDR3 reads TGTGCCAGCAGCGTACTGGACTTCTACAATGAGCAGTTCTTC.